This T cell receptor beta chain comes out of a study of beta chain features in type 1 diabetes. General study points: Within each of all four CD4+ subsets, Type 1 diabetes patients had TCRB CDR3s that were moderately but significantly shorter.

There are a few counts of this clone. The antigen is undetermined. Germline V gene lookup returns CDR1 GTSNPN and CDR2 SVGIG (reference sequence). The CDR3 loop spans 14 amino acids. J gave up 2 bases and V 3 bases, and 4 bases lay outside the gene matches. As every portion of the isolated RNA was reverse transcribed, the sequencing read expressed TCRB transcripts. Naive, central memory and regulatory T cell samples averaged about 3.5 million reads. The assay was immunoSEQ multiplex PCR, and TCRdb's table has in-frame clones only and misses some. This table has 130,000 to 150,000 clones, around an eighth appearing once.

This chain connects TRBV30 to TRBJ2-7; 10 bases fit TRBD1. The sample consisted of central memory CD4+ T cells from blood. This receptor was obtained from a young man with type 1 diabetes. The CDR3 bases are TGTGCCTGGAGCCCGGGACAGGGGCCCTACGAGCAGTACTTC. This sequence encodes CAWSPGQGPYEQYF.